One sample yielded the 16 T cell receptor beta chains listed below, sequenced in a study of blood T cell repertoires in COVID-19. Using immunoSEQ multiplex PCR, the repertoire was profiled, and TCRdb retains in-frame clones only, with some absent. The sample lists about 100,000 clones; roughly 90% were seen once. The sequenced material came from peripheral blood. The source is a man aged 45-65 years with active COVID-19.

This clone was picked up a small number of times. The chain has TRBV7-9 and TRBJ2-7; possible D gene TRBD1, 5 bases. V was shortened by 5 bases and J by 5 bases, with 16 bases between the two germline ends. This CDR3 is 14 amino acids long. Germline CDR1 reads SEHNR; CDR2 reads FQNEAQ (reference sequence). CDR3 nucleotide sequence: TGTGCCAGCAGCCTCGGTACTTTGGGGCACGAGCAGTACTTC. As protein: CASSLGTLGHEQYF. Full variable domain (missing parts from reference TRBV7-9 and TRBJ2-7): DTGVSQNPRHKITKRGQNVTFRCDPISEHNRLYWYRQTLGQGPEFLTYFQNEAQLEKSRLLSDRFSAERPKGSFSTLEIQRTEQGDSAMYLCASSLGTLGHEQYFGPGTRLTVT.

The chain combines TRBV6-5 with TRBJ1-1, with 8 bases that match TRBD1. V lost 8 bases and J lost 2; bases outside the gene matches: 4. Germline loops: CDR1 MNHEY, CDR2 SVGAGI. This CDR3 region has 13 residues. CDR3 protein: CASWGQANTEAFF. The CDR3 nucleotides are TGTGCCAGCTGGGGACAGGCAAACACTGAAGCTTTCTTT.

The chain's CDR3 is CASSRTGGNEQYV. The CDR3, as DNA: TGTGCCAGTAGTAGGACAGGGGGTAACGAGCAGTACGTC. The rearrangement joins TRBV19 to TRBJ2-7; 10 positions agree with TRBD1. J lost 5 bases, V lost 4 bases, and 2 bases had no gene match. CDR3 size: 13 residues. In germline, CDR1 is LNHDA, CDR2 SQIVND (reference sequence).

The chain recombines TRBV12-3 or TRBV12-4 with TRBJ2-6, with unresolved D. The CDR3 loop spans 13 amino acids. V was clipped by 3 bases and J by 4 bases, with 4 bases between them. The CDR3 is CASSFPGANVLTF. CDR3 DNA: TGTGCCAGCAGTTTCCCGGGGGCCAACGTCCTGACTTTC.

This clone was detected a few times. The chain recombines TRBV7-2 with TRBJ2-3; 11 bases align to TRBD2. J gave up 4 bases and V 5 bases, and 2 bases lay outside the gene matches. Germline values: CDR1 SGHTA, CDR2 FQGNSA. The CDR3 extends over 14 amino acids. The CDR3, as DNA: TGTGCCAGCAGCATGACTAGCGGGGCAGATACGCAGTATTTT. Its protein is CASSMTSGADTQYF. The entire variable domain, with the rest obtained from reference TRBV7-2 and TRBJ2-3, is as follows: GAGVSQSPSNKVTEKGKDVELRCDPISGHTALYWYRQSLGQGLEFLIYFQGNSAPDKSGLPSDRFSAERTGGSVSTLTIQRTQQEDSAVYLCASSMTSGADTQYFGPGTRLTVL.

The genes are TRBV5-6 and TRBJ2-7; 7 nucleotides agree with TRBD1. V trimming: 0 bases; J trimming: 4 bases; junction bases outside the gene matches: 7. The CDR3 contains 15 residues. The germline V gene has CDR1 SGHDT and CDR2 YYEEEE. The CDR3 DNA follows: TGTGCCAGCAGCTTGGGACAGGGTAGGTCGTACGAGCAGTACTTC. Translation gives CASSLGQGRSYEQYF.

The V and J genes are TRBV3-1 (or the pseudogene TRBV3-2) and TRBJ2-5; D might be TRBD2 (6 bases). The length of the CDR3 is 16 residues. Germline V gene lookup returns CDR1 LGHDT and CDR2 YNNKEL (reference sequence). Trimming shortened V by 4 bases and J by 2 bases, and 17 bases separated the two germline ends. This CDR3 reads CASSPSELLLQETQYF. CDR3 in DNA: TGTGCCAGCAGCCCTAGCGAGCTACTTTTACAAGAGACCCAGTACTTC.

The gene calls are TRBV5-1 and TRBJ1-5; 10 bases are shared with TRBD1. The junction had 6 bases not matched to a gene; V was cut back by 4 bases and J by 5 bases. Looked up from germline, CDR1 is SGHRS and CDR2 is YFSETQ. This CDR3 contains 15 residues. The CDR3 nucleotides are TGCGCCAGCAGCCGGACAGGGGGGGGAGATCAGCCCCAGCATTTT. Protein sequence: CASSRTGGGDQPQHF.

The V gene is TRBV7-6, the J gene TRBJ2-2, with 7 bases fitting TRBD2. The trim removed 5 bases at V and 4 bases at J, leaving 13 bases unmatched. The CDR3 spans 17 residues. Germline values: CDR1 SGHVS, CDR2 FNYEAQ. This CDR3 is CASSASQGLLPTGELFF. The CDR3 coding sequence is TGTGCCAGCAGCGCGTCCCAGGGACTACTTCCCACCGGGGAGCTGTTTTTT.

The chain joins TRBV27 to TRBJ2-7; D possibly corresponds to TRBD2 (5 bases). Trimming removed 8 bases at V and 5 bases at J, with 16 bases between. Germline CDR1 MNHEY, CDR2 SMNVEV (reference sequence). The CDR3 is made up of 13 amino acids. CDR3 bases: TGTGCCAGCGGCCACCGGTTGAGGGACGAGCAGTACTTC. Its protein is CASGHRLRDEQYF.

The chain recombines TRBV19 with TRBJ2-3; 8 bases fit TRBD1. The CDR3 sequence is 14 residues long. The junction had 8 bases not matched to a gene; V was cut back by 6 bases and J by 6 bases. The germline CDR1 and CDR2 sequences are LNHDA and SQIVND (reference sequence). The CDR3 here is CASSTWTGFDTQYF. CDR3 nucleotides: TGTGCCAGTAGCACCTGGACAGGGTTTGATACGCAGTATTTT.

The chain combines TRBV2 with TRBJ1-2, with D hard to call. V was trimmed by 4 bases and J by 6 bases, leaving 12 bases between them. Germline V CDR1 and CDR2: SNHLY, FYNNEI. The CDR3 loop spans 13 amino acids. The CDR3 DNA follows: TGTGCCAGCAGTGTACAATATCACGATGGCTACACCTTC. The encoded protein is CASSVQYHDGYTF.

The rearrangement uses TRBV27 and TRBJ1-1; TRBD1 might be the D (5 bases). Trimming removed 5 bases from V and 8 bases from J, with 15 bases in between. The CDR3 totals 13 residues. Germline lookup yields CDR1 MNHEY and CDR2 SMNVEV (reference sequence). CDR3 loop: CASSAGPDMEAFF. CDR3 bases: TGTGCCAGCAGTGCCGGGCCGGACATGGAAGCTTTCTTT.

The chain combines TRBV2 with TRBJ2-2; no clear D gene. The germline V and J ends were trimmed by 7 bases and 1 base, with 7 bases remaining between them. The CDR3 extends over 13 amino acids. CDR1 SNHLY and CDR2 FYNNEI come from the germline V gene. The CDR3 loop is CASMSRNTGELFF. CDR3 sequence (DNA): TGTGCCAGCATGTCCAGGAACACCGGGGAGCTGTTTTTT.

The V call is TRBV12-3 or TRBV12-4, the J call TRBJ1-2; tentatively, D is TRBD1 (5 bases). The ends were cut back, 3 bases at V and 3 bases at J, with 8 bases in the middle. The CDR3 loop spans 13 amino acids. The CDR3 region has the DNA TGTGCCAGCAGTTTGGGGGGTGACTATGGCTACACCTTC. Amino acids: CASSLGGDYGYTF.

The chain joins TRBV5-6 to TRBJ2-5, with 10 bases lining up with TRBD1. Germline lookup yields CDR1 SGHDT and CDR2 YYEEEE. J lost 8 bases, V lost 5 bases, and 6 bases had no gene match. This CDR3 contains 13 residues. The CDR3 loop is CASRTRDRGTQYF. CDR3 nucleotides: TGTGCCAGCAGGACCCGGGACAGGGGCACCCAGTACTTC.